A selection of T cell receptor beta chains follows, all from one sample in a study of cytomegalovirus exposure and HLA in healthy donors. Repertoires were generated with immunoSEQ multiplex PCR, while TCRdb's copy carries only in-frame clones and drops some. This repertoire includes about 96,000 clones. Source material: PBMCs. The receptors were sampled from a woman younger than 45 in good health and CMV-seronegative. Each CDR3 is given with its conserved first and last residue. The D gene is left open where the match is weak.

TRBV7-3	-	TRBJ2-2	TGTGCCAGCAGGTTTACTACCGGGGAGCTGTTTTTT	CASRFTTGELFF
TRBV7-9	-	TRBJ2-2	TGTGCCAGCAGCTTAGGGCAGAACACCGGGGAGCTGTTTTTT	CASSLGQNTGELFF
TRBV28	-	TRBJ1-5	TGTGCCAGCGTTGGGGGGGGCAATCAGCCCCAGCATTTT	CASVGGGNQPQHF
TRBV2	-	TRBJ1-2	TGTGCCAGCGGACAGCGCTGGTCTGGCTACACCTTC	CASGQRWSGYTF
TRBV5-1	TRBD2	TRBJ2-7	TGCGCCAGCAGCTGGACTAGCGGGGGGGTATACGAGCAGTACTTC	CASSWTSGGVYEQYF
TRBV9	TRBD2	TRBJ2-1	TGTGCCAGCAGCGTAGCGGCTAGCGGGGGGGTTGGGGAGCAGTTCTTC	CASSVAASGGVGEQFF
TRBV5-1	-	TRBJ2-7	TGCGCCAGCAGCTTGGGGTTCGGAAACGGGAACGTCGAGCAGTACTTC	CASSLGFGNGNVEQYF
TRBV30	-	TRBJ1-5	TGTGCCTGGAGTGCGGGACTGACTAATCAGCCCCAGCATTTT	CAWSAGLTNQPQHF
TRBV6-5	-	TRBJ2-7	TGTGCCAGCAGTTACCCCCTCGGAGAGGGATCGTACGAGCAGTACTTC	CASSYPLGEGSYEQYF
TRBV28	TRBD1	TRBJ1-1	TGTGCCAGCAGTTTAGGGGACAGATACCTAGCTGAAGCTTTCTTT	CASSLGDRYLAEAFF
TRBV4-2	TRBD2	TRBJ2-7	TGTGCCAGCAGCCAAGCTCGGGAGGCTTCCTACGAGCAGTACTTC	CASSQAREASYEQYF
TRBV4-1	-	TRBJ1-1	TGCGCCAGCAGCCATGGTGACAGGCCCCAAAACACTGAAGCTTTCTTT	CASSHGDRPQNTEAFF
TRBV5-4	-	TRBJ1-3	TGTGCCAGCAGCTCAAAGAATGAGGTCAGCTCTGGAAACACCATATATTTT	CASSSKNEVSSGNTIYF
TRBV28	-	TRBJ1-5	TGTGCCAGCACCCCCGGGGGTAGGATTGGGCCCCAGCATTTT	CASTPGGRIGPQHF
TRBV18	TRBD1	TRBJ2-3	TGTGCCAGCTCACCCTTCGACAGGGACAGCACAGATACGCAGTATTTT	CASSPFDRDSTDTQYF
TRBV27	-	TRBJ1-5	TGTGCCAGCAGTTTATCGGGTGGGGGGGTTCAGCCCCAGCATTTT	CASSLSGGGVQPQHF
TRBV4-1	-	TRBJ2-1	TGCGCCAGCAGCCAAGTAACACCCGACAATGAGCAGTTCTTC	CASSQVTPDNEQFF
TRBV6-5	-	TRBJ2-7	TGTGCCAGCAGTTACTCCCTTGGGCTTAGGACCTACGAGCAGTACTTC	CASSYSLGLRTYEQYF
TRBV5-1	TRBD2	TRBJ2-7	TGCGCCAGCGGCCCGGGAGGGGCGTCCTACGAGCAGTACTTC	CASGPGGASYEQYF
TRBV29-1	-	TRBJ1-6	TGCAGCGTCAGAGGGGGTGAGGGATCACCCCTCCACTTT	CSVRGGEGSPLHF
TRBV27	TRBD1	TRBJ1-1	TGTGCCAGTAGTTTAGTCGCCCAGGGGGTCACTGAAGCTTTCTTT	CASSLVAQGVTEAFF
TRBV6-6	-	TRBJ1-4	TGTGCCACCGTAACAGGTGTTAATGAAAAACTGTTTTTT	CATVTGVNEKLFF
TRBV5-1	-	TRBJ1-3	TGCGCCAGCAGCTGGAGATCCGGAAACACCATATATTTT	CASSWRSGNTIYF
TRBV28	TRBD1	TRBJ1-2	TGTGCCAGCAGTCGCGGGACAGGGGCCACTGGCTATGGCTACACCTTC	CASSRGTGATGYGYTF
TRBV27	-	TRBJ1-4	TGTGCCAGCAGTTTATTGGGCAGGGAATTCGAAAAACTGTTTTTT	CASSLLGREFEKLFF
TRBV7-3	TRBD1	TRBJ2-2	TGTGCCAGCACCCCACAGGGGAAAGGTTCCGGGGAGCTGTTTTTT	CASTPQGKGSGELFF
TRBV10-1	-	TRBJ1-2	TGCGCCAGCAGTATTGGACAGAGCTATGGCTACACCTTC	CASSIGQSYGYTF
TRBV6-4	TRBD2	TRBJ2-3	TGTGCCAGCAGTGCCGGGACTAGTCCTGCAGATACGCAGTATTTT	CASSAGTSPADTQYF
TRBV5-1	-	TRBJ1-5	TGCGCCAGCAGCCCGGGGGTGGATCAGCCCCAGCATTTT	CASSPGVDQPQHF
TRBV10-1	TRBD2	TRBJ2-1	TGCGCCAGCAGTGCTCTTACCGGGACTAGCGGGAGTAATGAGCAGTTCTTC	CASSALTGTSGSNEQFF
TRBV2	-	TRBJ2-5	TGTGCCAGCAGGACGACTAGGGACCAAGAGACCCAGTACTTC	CASRTTRDQETQYF
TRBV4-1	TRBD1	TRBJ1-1	TGCGCCAGCAGCCAAGATGGGAGGACAGGGGGCTATACTGAAGCTTTCTTT	CASSQDGRTGGYTEAFF
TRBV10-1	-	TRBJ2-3	TGCGCCAGCAGTGATGTATGGGGCGCAGATACGCAGTATTTT	CASSDVWGADTQYF
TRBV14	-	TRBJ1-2	TGTGCCAGCAGCCAAGCCCGACAGAGGGGCTACACCTTC	CASSQARQRGYTF
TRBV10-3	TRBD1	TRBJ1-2	TGTGCCATCAGGGCGGACAGGGGGCAAGTGACGAATGGCTACACCTTC	CAIRADRGQVTNGYTF
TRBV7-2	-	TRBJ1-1	TGTGCCAGCAGCCCCGATAGCAATCTGAACACTGAAGCTTTCTTT	CASSPDSNLNTEAFF
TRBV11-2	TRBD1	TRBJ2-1	TGTGCCAGCAGCAGGGACAGGGGAGATGAGCAGTTCTTC	CASSRDRGDEQFF
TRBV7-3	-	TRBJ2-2	TGTGCCAGCAGCCTGACTAGGAACACCGGGGAGCTGTTTTTT	CASSLTRNTGELFF
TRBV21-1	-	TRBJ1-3	TGTGCCAGCAGCGACCGACGGGAGAGAAACACCATATATTTT	CASSDRRERNTIYF
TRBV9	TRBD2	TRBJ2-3	TGTGCCAGCAGCGTAGTGGGAGGGCCAAGAGATACGCAGTATTTT	CASSVVGGPRDTQYF
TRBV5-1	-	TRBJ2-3	TGCGCCAGCAGCGGGAGCGGGCCAGATACGCAGTATTTT	CASSGSGPDTQYF
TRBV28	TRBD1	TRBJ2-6	TGTGCCACGTTAGACAGGGCAGGGGCCAACGTCCTGACTTTC	CATLDRAGANVLTF
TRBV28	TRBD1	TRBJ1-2	TGTGCCAGCAGCGCACCGGACAGGAATGGAAATGGCTACACCTTC	CASSAPDRNGNGYTF
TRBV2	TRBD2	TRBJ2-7	TGTGCCAGCACTAGCGGGGTTCCCGAGCAGTACTTC	CASTSGVPEQYF
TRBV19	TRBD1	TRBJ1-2	TGTGCCAGTAGTGACCCCAGGACAGGGTATGACTATGGCTACACCTTC	CASSDPRTGYDYGYTF
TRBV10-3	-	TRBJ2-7	TGTGCCATCAGTGAGTCCGGGGACAACTACGAGCAGTACTTC	CAISESGDNYEQYF